Each of the 24 T cell receptor beta chains below was sequenced from the same sample in a study of T cells expressing NK-cell markers. TCRdb re-called the 5' RACE reads; one entry per CDR3 protein, DNA not given. Its table lists fewer than 550,000 distinct CDR3 sequences. Sequenced input: blood T cells: a sorted CD56 or NKG2C T cell subset, CD4+ or CD8+ T cells, or bulk PBMC T cells (not recorded which). The receptor source for this set is a woman aged 45-65 years in good health.

The chain couples TRBV11-3 to TRBJ2-1; TCRdb outputs TRBD1, but without DNA this stays unchecked. This CDR3 has 16 amino acids. In germline, CDR1 is SGHNT, CDR2 YENEEA. The CDR3 region is CASSLNPQGPYNEQFF.

The genes are TRBV25-1 and TRBJ2-4; the TCRdb call, TRBD1, lacks DNA for checking. This CDR3 contains 15 residues. From germline, CDR1 is MGHDK and CDR2 SYGVNS. This CDR3 reads CASSGQTGGLNIQYF.

J is TRBJ2-5 and V is TRBV7-3; TCRdb selects TRBD1, and the lack of DNA leaves this call unchecked. Germline CDR1 SGHTA, CDR2 FQGTGA. This CDR3 is 13 amino acids long. The CDR3 loop is CASSLGAKETQYF.

This chain uses TRBV2 with TRBJ2-3; without DNA, the TCRdb call of TRBD2 cannot be checked. The CDR3 length is 17 residues. The germline gives CDR1 SNHLY, CDR2 FYNNEI. CDR3 sequence: CASNRFSSGRASDTQYF. The full variable domain, with the rest looked up from reference TRBV2 and TRBJ2-3, is EPEVTQTPSHQVTQMGQEVILRCVPISNHLYFYWYRQILGQKVEFLVSFYNNEISEKSEIFDDQFSVERPDGSNFTLKIRSTKLEDSAMYFCASNRFSSGRASDTQYFGPGTRLTVL.

This rearrangement joins TRBV29-1 to TRBJ2-7. This CDR3 comprises 13 residues. From germline, CDR1 is SQVTM and CDR2 ANQGSEA. The CDR3 loop reads CSVLGKSLSEQYF.

This sequence joins TRBV9 and TRBJ2-5; TCRdb proposes TRBD2, but this gene call is untestable without DNA. The CDR3 is 16 residues long. In germline, CDR1 is SGDLS, CDR2 YYNGEE. This CDR3 is CASSPRQTLVQETQYF.

The rearrangement links TRBV5-6 to TRBJ2-2; TCRdb gives TRBD1 as the D gene, but with no DNA this cannot be confirmed. CDR3 length: 15 residues. Germline V CDR1 and CDR2: SGHDT, YYEEEE. The chain's CDR3 is CASREGQPNTGELFF. The full variable domain, in which reference TRBV5-6 and TRBJ2-2 provide the parts outside the CDR3, is DAGVTQSPTHLIKTRGQQVTLRCSPKSGHDTVSWYQQALGQGPQFIFQYYEEEERQRGNFPDRFSGHQFPNYSSELNVNALLLGDSALYLCASREGQPNTGELFFGEGSRLTVL.

This chain links TRBV4-1 with TRBJ2-1. The CDR3 runs 17 residues. CDR1 and CDR2 from the germline V gene are MGHRA and YSYEKL. The CDR3 protein is CASSQGRALSSYNEQFF.

The chain combines TRBV4-1 with TRBJ1-2. This CDR3 contains 13 residues. Germline lookup yields CDR1 MGHRA and CDR2 YSYEKL. The CDR3: CASSPQRGYGYTF.

The genes are TRBV2 and TRBJ1-1. Germline-derived CDR1 and CDR2 are SNHLY and FYNNEI. There are 13 residues in the CDR3. The CDR3 spells CASRAGQNTEAFF.

V usage is TRBV20-1 and J usage is TRBJ2-7; the TCRdb D gene call, TRBD1, has no DNA to confirm it. Germline CDR1 and CDR2: DFQATT and SNEGSKA (reference sequence). CDR3 length: 14 amino acids. The CDR3 here is CSARYGTVLDEQYF.

V and J are TRBV20-1 and TRBJ2-7. The CDR3 length is 13 residues. Looked up from germline, CDR1 is DFQATT and CDR2 is SNEGSKA (reference sequence). The CDR3 loop reads CSAREGTNYEQYF.

V and J are TRBV11-2 and TRBJ2-1; TCRdb outputs TRBD1, but without DNA this stays unchecked. The CDR3 has 20 amino acids. Germline lookup yields CDR1 SGHAT and CDR2 FQNNGV. Here the CDR3 reads CASSISSGQGLAGLNREQFF.

The V gene is TRBV7-2, the J gene TRBJ2-1; TCRdb selects TRBD2, and the lack of DNA leaves this call unchecked. The CDR3 extends over 15 amino acids. Germline V CDR1 and CDR2: SGHTA, FQGNSA. CDR3 loop: CASSFKAGDYNEQFF.

The chain has TRBV29-1 and TRBJ1-1. There are 14 residues in the CDR3. Germline V gives CDR1 SQVTM, CDR2 ANQGSEA. The CDR3 loop is CSVEDVRVNTEAFF.

The genes are TRBV6-1 and TRBJ1-6. The CDR3 contains 14 residues. Germline V gene lookup returns CDR1 MNHNS and CDR2 SASEGT. The CDR3 sequence: CASRDSLYNSPLHF.

V usage is TRBV7-9 and J usage is TRBJ2-7; as DNA is missing, the TRBD1 call by TCRdb cannot be tested. Germline-derived CDR1 and CDR2 are SEHNR and FQNEAQ (reference sequence). The CDR3 is 13 residues long. The CDR3 loop reads CASSFNRDYEQYF.

The CDR3 reads CATSRGQGLFF. This chain joins TRBV15 and TRBJ2-2; TCRdb returns TRBD1, unconfirmable since there is no DNA. Germline assignment: CDR1 LNHNV and CDR2 YYDKDF (reference sequence). The CDR3 is 11 residues long.

The chain uses TRBV4-1 and TRBJ1-5; TCRdb names TRBD1, which stays unverified in the absence of DNA. CDR3 length: 15 residues. Germline V gene lookup returns CDR1 MGHRA and CDR2 YSYEKL. CDR3 loop: CASSRGQAGTQPQHF.

The rearrangement uses TRBV5-1 and TRBJ1-2. The CDR3 is made up of 12 amino acids. Per the germline V gene, CDR1 is SGHRS and CDR2 is YFSETQ. The chain's CDR3 is CASSEPTGSYTF.

This chain's CDR3 is CASSSEARSYNEQFF. The chain employs TRBV12-3 or TRBV12-4 and TRBJ2-1. The CDR3 has 15 residues.

This chain joins TRBV20-1 and TRBJ2-1; as DNA is missing, the TRBD2 call by TCRdb cannot be tested. Per germline, CDR1 DFQATT and CDR2 SNEGSKA (reference sequence). The CDR3 sequence is 16 residues long. This CDR3 reads CSATRIGGSLGHEQFF.

V and J are TRBV5-1 and TRBJ1-4. Per germline, CDR1 SGHRS and CDR2 YFSETQ. CDR3 length: 14 residues. The CDR3 sequence: CASSNRALGEKLFF. Full variable domain (missing parts from reference TRBV5-1 and TRBJ1-4): KAGVTQTPRYLIKTRGQQVTLSCSPISGHRSVSWYQQTPGQGLQFLFEYFSETQRNKGNFPGRFSGRQFSNSRSEMNVSTLELGDSALYLCASSNRALGEKLFFGSGTQLSVL.

The chain couples TRBV10-3 to TRBJ2-6; checking the TCRdb D call of TRBD1 is not possible without DNA. The germline CDR1 and CDR2 sequences are ENHRY and SYGVKD. The CDR3 length is 18 residues. CDR3 sequence reads: CAISQLLQGTAGANVLTF.